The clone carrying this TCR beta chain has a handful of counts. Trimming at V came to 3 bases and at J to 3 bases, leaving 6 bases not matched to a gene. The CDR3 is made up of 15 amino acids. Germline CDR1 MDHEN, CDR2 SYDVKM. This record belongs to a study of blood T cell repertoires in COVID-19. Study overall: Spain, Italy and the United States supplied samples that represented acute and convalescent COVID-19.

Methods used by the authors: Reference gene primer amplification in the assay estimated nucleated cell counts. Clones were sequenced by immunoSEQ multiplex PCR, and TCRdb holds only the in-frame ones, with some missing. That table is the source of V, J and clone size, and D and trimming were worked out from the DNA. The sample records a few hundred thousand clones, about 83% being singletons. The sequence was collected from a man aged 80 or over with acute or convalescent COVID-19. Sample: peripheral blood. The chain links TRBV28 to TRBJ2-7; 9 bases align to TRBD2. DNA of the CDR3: TGTGCCAGCAGTTTGTTTGCGGGGGGGCACTACGAGCAGTACTTC. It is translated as CASSLFAGGHYEQYF.